These T cell receptor beta chains were read from a single sample in a study of vaccination and CD4 T cells after COVID-19. Which antigens these TCRs recognize remains unknown. TCRdb called the PCR reads again in MiXCR, with one record for every CDR3 protein. The sample gives over 15,000 distinct CDR3 sequences, 80% of which show up once; 17% is in the top ten. Specimen: CD4+ T cells from blood, cultured in vitro, collected after SARS-CoV-2 vaccination. The receptors originated from a human donor who received a COVID-19 vaccine. The CDR3 runs from the conserved cysteine through the conserved F or W. Fields, in order: V gene, J gene, CDR3 protein.

V gene: TRBV7-8
J gene: TRBJ2-2
CDR3 protein: CASSLVGPPNTGELFF

V gene: TRBV20-1
J gene: TRBJ2-3
CDR3 protein: CSASAGGQSDTQYF

V gene: TRBV5-6
J gene: TRBJ2-7
CDR3 protein: CASSPADSYEQYF

V gene: TRBV20-1
J gene: TRBJ1-5
CDR3 protein: CSAFDRVHSNQPQHF

V gene: TRBV7-8
J gene: TRBJ1-6
CDR3 protein: CASSSTRGSENSPLHF

V gene: TRBV6-1
J gene: TRBJ1-3
CDR3 protein: CASSPTGASGNTIYF

V gene: TRBV2
J gene: TRBJ1-2
CDR3 protein: CASRDRANYGYTF

V gene: TRBV7-8
J gene: TRBJ1-6
CDR3 protein: CASSLGSGADSPLHF

V gene: TRBV10-3
J gene: TRBJ2-7
CDR3 protein: CAISLYSLGGGAGGEQYF

V gene: TRBV30
J gene: TRBJ2-5
CDR3 protein: CAWSTGGASETQYF

V gene: TRBV7-6
J gene: TRBJ2-2
CDR3 protein: CASSQIGEQNTGELFF

V gene: TRBV15
J gene: TRBJ1-2
CDR3 protein: CATSREVVGLGGGYYGYTF

V gene: TRBV12-5
J gene: TRBJ1-2
CDR3 protein: CAAPGGYGYTF

V gene: TRBV27
J gene: TRBJ2-5
CDR3 protein: CASRPSGQISGETQYF

V gene: TRBV5-4
J gene: TRBJ1-1
CDR3 protein: CASSPLFGGLNTEAFF

V gene: TRBV6-5
J gene: TRBJ2-7
CDR3 protein: CASSWGRGGGEQYF

V gene: TRBV3-1
J gene: TRBJ2-7
CDR3 protein: CAGSRGRFYEQYF

V gene: TRBV19
J gene: TRBJ2-3
CDR3 protein: CASSMDRLAGGHQYF

V gene: TRBV27
J gene: TRBJ1-1
CDR3 protein: CASSSTRGTEAFF

V gene: TRBV7-2
J gene: TRBJ1-5
CDR3 protein: CASSTRTGAFQPQHF

V gene: TRBV7-2
J gene: TRBJ2-5
CDR3 protein: CASSLRQPQTQYF

V gene: TRBV7-9
J gene: TRBJ1-2
CDR3 protein: CASSLRQGAGYTF

V gene: TRBV2
J gene: TRBJ1-5
CDR3 protein: CASARERSNQPQHF

V gene: TRBV20-1
J gene: TRBJ1-5
CDR3 protein: CSASRQGQPQHF

V gene: TRBV7-8
J gene: TRBJ1-2
CDR3 protein: CASSGRVGTRGGTPGYGYTF

V gene: TRBV6-5
J gene: TRBJ1-5
CDR3 protein: CASSSTGGNSNQPQHF

V gene: TRBV7-8
J gene: TRBJ1-5
CDR3 protein: CASSTWGQGTWGGNQPQHF

V gene: TRBV10-1
J gene: TRBJ2-3
CDR3 protein: CASSELPSGGLDTQYF

V gene: TRBV10-1
J gene: TRBJ2-3
CDR3 protein: CAGQGTSGGPSTDTQYF

V gene: TRBV23-1
J gene: TRBJ1-2
CDR3 protein: CASSHGQVANYGYTF

V gene: TRBV20-1
J gene: TRBJ2-2
CDR3 protein: CSAASTGELFF

V gene: TRBV20-1
J gene: TRBJ1-4
CDR3 protein: CSARDDQRGSEKLFF

V gene: TRBV14
J gene: TRBJ2-5
CDR3 protein: CASSQELAEGETQYF

V gene: TRBV20-1
J gene: TRBJ2-5
CDR3 protein: CSARSQETQYF

V gene: TRBV25-1
J gene: TRBJ1-6
CDR3 protein: CASSERTGPQTPLHF

V gene: TRBV20-1
J gene: TRBJ2-1
CDR3 protein: CSARDGSVAGAAEQFF

V gene: TRBV20-1
J gene: TRBJ1-2
CDR3 protein: CSARLRGPKGGYTF

V gene: TRBV11-2
J gene: TRBJ2-5
CDR3 protein: CASSLRGPQETQYF

V gene: TRBV24-1
J gene: TRBJ2-7
CDR3 protein: CATSGKQGYEQYF

V gene: TRBV2
J gene: TRBJ2-5
CDR3 protein: CASRIGQGSGKTQYF

V gene: TRBV12-3/TRBV12-4
J gene: TRBJ1-1
CDR3 protein: CASSATTGGTEAFF

V gene: TRBV2
J gene: TRBJ1-1
CDR3 protein: CADYRDQNTEAFF

V gene: TRBV20-1
J gene: TRBJ2-7
CDR3 protein: CSARSRGHEQYF

V gene: TRBV30
J gene: TRBJ1-2
CDR3 protein: CAWRFRAPVHGYTF

V gene: TRBV7-9
J gene: TRBJ2-5
CDR3 protein: CASSLNKETQYF